The 32 T cell receptor beta chains reported below all come from one sample, sequenced in a study of blood T cell repertoires in COVID-19 (dated by TCRdb to the early 2020s). Library preparation used the immunoSEQ multiplex PCR assay. TCRdb stores this immuneACCESS table with in-frame sequences only. Part of the clones is absent; in the studies checked, under half of the shortfall reflects unresolved V genes, and no reason is known for the rest. This sample comprises approximately 66,000 clones, nearly 90% of them detected only once. The ten largest clones take up roughly 1.4% of the sample. The specimen sequenced was peripheral blood. The origin of the receptors is a man in his 60s with acute or convalescent COVID-19.

The J gene is TRBJ1-2, the V gene TRBV7-8, with a tentative D call TRBD1 (5 bases). Germline loops: CDR1 SGHVS, CDR2 FQNEAQ. Trimming took off 0 bases at V and 2 bases at J, with 10 bases between the two ends. The CDR3 spans 15 residues. The CDR3 DNA reads TGTGCCAGCAGCTTAGCGCTCCCAGGGAACTATGGCTACACCTTC. Its protein product is CASSLALPGNYGYTF.

This clone was counted a few times. The V call is TRBV9, the J call TRBJ1-2; no definite D call. The V gene's germline CDR1 is SGDLS and CDR2 YYNGEE. The length of the CDR3 is 15 residues. With 6 bases removed from V and 3 bases from J, the gap between germline ends came to 18 bases. This chain's CDR3 is CASTLTASRYYGYTF. CDR3 nucleotides: TGTGCCAGCACCTTGACCGCTAGTAGGTACTATGGCTACACCTTC.

This clone was recorded only once. A read error may account for a junction end that differs from germline. This rearrangement joins TRBV30 to TRBJ1-2; D remains ambiguous. Germline V gene data show CDR1 as GTSNPN and CDR2 as SVGIG (reference sequence). This CDR3 region has 10 residues. CDR3 nucleotides: TGTGCCTGGAGTGGCGGGATCCCCCATTTC. Amino acids: CAWSGGIPHF.

The chain uses TRBV21-1 and TRBJ1-2; the listed D gene, TRBD1, was not tested against the DNA. TRBV21-1 is shown as a pseudogene. This CDR3 region has 18 residues. The chain's CDR3 is CASSKVRRGQATLNGYTF. CDR3 bases: TGTGCCAGCAGCAAAGTCCGTCGCGGACAGGCGACCTTGAATGGCTACACCTTC.

V gene TRBV6-6 combines with J gene TRBJ1-4, with a possible D match to TRBD1 (6 bases). The germline gives CDR1 MNHNY, CDR2 SVGAGI (reference sequence). This CDR3 is 13 amino acids long. V lost 4 bases and J 6 bases, leaving 9 bases between the germline ends. CDR3 in amino acids: CASSLTGYEKLFF. The DNA of the CDR3 is TGTGCCAGCAGTTTAACAGGGTATGAAAAACTGTTTTTT.

V gene TRBV14 combines with J gene TRBJ1-4; D gene uncertain. The germline V gene encodes CDR1 SGHDN and CDR2 FVKESK. Trimming cost V 4 bases and J 7 bases, with 16 bases left between them. CDR3 length: 15 residues. The CDR3 protein is CASSRSGLLGEKLFF. The DNA of the CDR3 is TGTGCCAGCAGCCGATCCGGCCTCCTAGGTGAAAAACTGTTTTTT.

This chain uses TRBV3-1 (or the pseudogene TRBV3-2) with TRBJ1-1, with TRBD1 identical over 8 bases. This CDR3 spans 13 amino acids. V dropped 0 bases and J dropped 10; count of bases not matched to a gene: 4. Germline values: CDR1 LGHDT, CDR2 YNNKEL (reference sequence). The CDR3 region has the DNA TGTGCCAGCAGCCAAGACAGGGGGCTCGCAGCTTTCTTT. Its translation is CASSQDRGLAAFF.

V is TRBV19 and J is TRBJ2-1; 7 bases are a match to TRBD1. Trimming cost V 5 bases and J 6 bases; bases outside gene matches: 16. Germline CDR1 is LNHDA and CDR2 is SQIVND (reference sequence). CDR3 size: 17 residues. The CDR3: CASSASDRAVKSNEQFF. CDR3 nucleotide sequence: TGTGCCAGTAGTGCCTCAGACAGGGCTGTGAAGAGCAATGAGCAGTTCTTC. The full variable domain, with the rest looked up from reference TRBV19 and TRBJ2-1, is DGGITQSPKYLFRKEGQNVTLSCEQNLNHDAMYWYRQDPGQGLRLIYYSQIVNDFQKGDIAEGYSVSREKKESFPLTVTSAQKNPTAFYLCASSASDRAVKSNEQFFGPGTRLTVL.

V and J are TRBV6-5 and TRBJ1-2; the D gene is possibly TRBD1 (6 bases). The V end lost 5 bases, the J end lost 3 bases, and 13 bases lay between the germline ends. This CDR3 is 14 amino acids long. The germline V gene has CDR1 MNHEY and CDR2 SVGAGI. The CDR3 bases are TGTGCCAGCAGTCGCAACAGACAGGACTATGGCTACACCTTC. This codes for CASSRNRQDYGYTF.

This chain uses TRBV19 with TRBJ1-1; TRBD1 agrees at 11 bases. Germline V gene lookup returns CDR1 LNHDA and CDR2 SQIVND (reference sequence). The CDR3 covers 16 residues. The trim removed 5 bases at V and 5 bases at J, leaving 10 bases unmatched. The CDR3 is CASSSRTGGSITEAFF. The CDR3 DNA reads as TGTGCCAGTAGTTCCCGGACAGGGGGCTCAATAACTGAAGCTTTCTTT. The full variable domain, rest sourced from reference TRBV19 and TRBJ1-1, is DGGITQSPKYLFRKEGQNVTLSCEQNLNHDAMYWYRQDPGQGLRLIYYSQIVNDFQKGDIAEGYSVSREKKESFPLTVTSAQKNPTAFYLCASSSRTGGSITEAFFGQGTRLTVV.

V usage is TRBV5-1 and J usage is TRBJ1-1, with a weak D call TRBD1 (6 bases). Germline V gives CDR1 SGHRS, CDR2 YFSETQ. With 4 bases removed from V and 1 base from J, the gap between germline ends came to 11 bases. This CDR3 comprises 14 residues. CDR3 coding DNA: TGCGCCAGCAGCCTACAGGGACCGAACACTGAAGCTTTCTTT. This translates into CASSLQGPNTEAFF.

The chain carries TRBV4-1 and TRBJ1-2; D might be TRBD1 (5 bases). CDR3 length equals 16 residues. Deletions cut 0 bases from V and 2 bases from J, with 13 bases between. The germline CDR1 and CDR2 sequences are MGHRA and YSYEKL. The DNA of the CDR3 is TGCGCCAGCAGCCAAGATAAGGGGCAGTCCAACTATGGCTACACCTTC. Its translation: CASSQDKGQSNYGYTF.

The CDR3 spells CASSVTGSYTDTQYF. CDR3 sequence (DNA): TGTGCCAGCAGCGTAACCGGGAGCTACACAGATACGCAGTATTTT. The gene calls are TRBV6-4 and TRBJ2-3; a possible D gene is TRBD2 (6 bases). The germline V gene encodes CDR1 MRHNA and CDR2 SNTAGT. There are 15 residues in the CDR3. V was pared by 6 bases and J by 2 bases, with 15 bases between.

Comments on this clone: This CDR3 is also generated by other DNA sequences in the sample. This sequence joins TRBV27 and TRBJ1-6; D ambiguous. The V and J ends lost 3 bases and 5 bases respectively, with 8 bases between them. CDR3 length: 14 amino acids. Germline CDR1 and CDR2: MNHEY and SMNVEV (reference sequence). CDR3 sequence: CASSLAGHNSPLHF. CDR3 coding DNA: TGTGCCAGCAGTTTGGCGGGCCATAATTCACCCCTCCACTTT.

The chain combines TRBV7-2 with TRBJ1-5; weak D call: TRBD1 (5 bases). V was clipped by 5 bases and J by 2 bases, with 13 bases between them. CDR3 size: 15 residues. CDR1 SGHTA and CDR2 FQGNSA come from the germline V gene. The CDR3, as DNA: TGTGCCAGCAGCCTCTCTGGGGGGGGCAATCAGCCCCAGCATTTT. It codes for CASSLSGGGNQPQHF. Combining the CDR3 with reference TRBV7-2 and TRBJ1-5 gives the whole variable domain GAGVSQSPSNKVTEKGKDVELRCDPISGHTALYWYRQSLGQGLEFLIYFQGNSAPDKSGLPSDRFSAERTGGSVSTLTIQRTQQEDSAVYLCASSLSGGGNQPQHFGDGTRLSIL.

A few counts support this clone. V and J are TRBV9 and TRBJ1-5, with 9 nucleotides matching TRBD1. The V gene's germline CDR1 is SGDLS and CDR2 YYNGEE. The CDR3 covers 15 residues. The J segment lost 6 bases and the V segment lost 0 bases, leaving 4 bases of the junction unmatched. CDR3 sequence reads: CASSVGTGVGQPQHF. CDR3 coding DNA: TGTGCCAGCAGCGTAGGGACAGGGGTTGGTCAGCCCCAGCATTTT.

This CDR3 is CASSLVQTYEQYF. CDR3 DNA sequence: TGTGCCAGCAGCTTAGTTCAAACCTACGAGCAGTACTTC. The chain carries TRBV7-2 and TRBJ2-7; D call uncertain. There are 13 residues in the CDR3. Germline values: CDR1 SGHTA, CDR2 FQGNSA. V lost 1 base, J lost 2 bases, and 6 bases lay in between.

The chain joins TRBV5-4 to TRBJ1-1; TRBD1 is a possible D gene (5 bases). Trimming left V 4 bases short and J 2 bases short, with 15 bases between. Germline CDR1 SGHNT, CDR2 YYREEE (reference sequence). The CDR3 spans 15 residues. The DNA for the CDR3 is TGTGCCAGCAGCCCGAGCGGGGGGATCAACACTGAAGCTTTCTTT. It is translated as CASSPSGGINTEAFF.

This clone was detected only once. The V call is TRBV11-3, the J call TRBJ2-1; TRBD2 agrees at 13 bases. Germline V gene sequence: CDR1 SGHNT, CDR2 YENEEA. The ends lost 2 bases at V and 4 bases at J; junction bases unmatched: 2. The CDR3 is 16 amino acids. The CDR3 loop is CASSLRLAGGYNEQFF. CDR3 bases: TGTGCCAGCAGCTTACGACTAGCGGGGGGTTACAATGAGCAGTTCTTC.

The chain recombines TRBV5-1 with TRBJ1-1, with TRBD1 matching 7 bases. The CDR3 covers 14 residues. CDR1 and CDR2 (germline): SGHRS, YFSETQ. J gave up 7 bases and V 0 bases, and 6 bases lay outside the gene matches. The CDR3 sequence: CASSLDTGQNEAFF. Here the CDR3 DNA reads TGCGCCAGCAGCTTGGACACGGGACAGAATGAAGCTTTCTTT. Variable domain in full (rest from reference TRBV5-1 and TRBJ1-1): KAGVTQTPRYLIKTRGQQVTLSCSPISGHRSVSWYQQTPGQGLQFLFEYFSETQRNKGNFPGRFSGRQFSNSRSEMNVSTLELGDSALYLCASSLDTGQNEAFFGQGTRLTVV.

The V and J genes are TRBV27 and TRBJ2-7, with 12 bases lining up with TRBD2. This CDR3 region has 13 residues. Trimming took 5 bases from V and 6 from J; bases not matched to a gene: 2. Germline assignment: CDR1 MNHEY and CDR2 SMNVEV (reference sequence). The CDR3 region has the DNA TGTGCCAGCAGTCTAGCGGGGGGGCCCGAGCAGTACTTC. It translates to CASSLAGGPEQYF.

The chain has TRBV20-1 and TRBJ1-1; D is ambiguous. V lost 2 bases and J lost 4, with 5 bases in between. Germline V CDR1 and CDR2: DFQATT, SNEGSKA (reference sequence). The CDR3 is 11 residues long. The DNA of the CDR3 is TGCAGTGCTAGAAAGAGCACTGAAGCTTTCTTT. Translated, it gives CSARKSTEAFF.

This chain uses TRBV7-9 with TRBJ2-7; D is perhaps TRBD2 (7 bases). The germline V and J ends were trimmed by 8 bases and 2 bases, with 10 bases remaining between them. CDR1 SEHNR and CDR2 FQNEAQ come from the germline V gene (reference sequence). The CDR3 extends over 12 amino acids. The CDR3: CASGGAPYEQYF. As DNA, the CDR3 is TGTGCCAGCGGGGGGGCCCCCTACGAGCAGTACTTC.

The chain carries TRBV3-1 (or the pseudogene TRBV3-2) and TRBJ1-2; 7 nucleotides line up with TRBD1. Trimming took 6 bases from V and 7 from J; bases not matched to a gene: 11. The length of the CDR3 is 14 residues. Germline loops: CDR1 LGHDT, CDR2 YNNKEL (reference sequence). The DNA of the CDR3 is TGTGCCAGCAGGTATGGGCGAGGGGGCAGTGGCTACACCTTC. Translating it yields CASRYGRGGSGYTF.

The CDR3 DNA sequence: TGTGCCAGCAGCTTAATAAGTGGGACAGGGGCAGAGACCCAGTACTTC. Its translation: CASSLISGTGAETQYF. The rearrangement uses TRBV7-3 and TRBJ2-5; 10 positions agree with TRBD1. Germline values: CDR1 SGHTA, CDR2 FQGTGA. With 1 base clipped from V and 4 bases from J, the junction kept 6 bases outside the gene matches. CDR3 length equals 16 residues.

This clone was recorded only once. This chain connects TRBV5-1 to TRBJ1-2; 10 bases align to TRBD1. This CDR3 has 16 amino acids. Trimming took 5 bases from V and 4 from J; bases not matched to a gene: 11. In germline, CDR1 is SGHRS, CDR2 YFSETQ. DNA of the CDR3: TGCGCCAGCAGGACAGGGGGCCGCTTCCCGACCTATGGCTACACCTTC. Protein sequence: CASRTGGRFPTYGYTF. The full variable domain, rest sourced from reference TRBV5-1 and TRBJ1-2, is KAGVTQTPRYLIKTRGQQVTLSCSPISGHRSVSWYQQTPGQGLQFLFEYFSETQRNKGNFPGRFSGRQFSNSRSEMNVSTLELGDSALYLCASRTGGRFPTYGYTFGSGTRLTVV.

This chain joins TRBV18 and TRBJ1-1; TRBD1 matches at 10 bases. The junction had 6 bases not matched to a gene; V was cut back by 6 bases and J by 5 bases. The CDR3 is made up of 14 amino acids. Germline CDR1 is KGHSH and CDR2 is LQKENI. The CDR3, as DNA: TGTGCCAGCTCGCGACAGGGGGCGAGTACTGAAGCTTTCTTT. Its protein is CASSRQGASTEAFF.

CDR3 protein: CASRRDRGPGNEKLFF. The CDR3 DNA is TGTGCCAGCAGGAGGGACAGGGGGCCCGGTAATGAAAAACTGTTTTTT. This chain connects TRBV2 to TRBJ1-4; the match to TRBD1 covers 12 bases. This CDR3 region has 16 residues. With V trimmed by 6 bases and J by 4 bases, 6 bases remained unmatched. Looked up from germline, CDR1 is SNHLY and CDR2 is FYNNEI.

The V and J genes are TRBV9 and TRBJ2-3; D gene ambiguous. Germline CDR1 SGDLS, CDR2 YYNGEE. The CDR3 totals 15 residues. Trimming took off 0 bases at V and 2 bases at J, with 10 bases between the two ends. The CDR3 nucleotides are TGTGCCAGCAGCGTAGTTCTCGAGCCCACAGATACGCAGTATTTT. Translating gives CASSVVLEPTDTQYF.

V usage is TRBV13 and J usage is TRBJ1-1; D uncertain. The V end lost 0 bases, the J end lost 1 base, and 6 bases lay between the germline ends. The CDR3 is 14 residues long. Germline CDR1 PRHDT, CDR2 FYEKMQ (reference sequence). DNA of the CDR3: TGTGCCAGCAGCTTAGGGGGCTCGAACACTGAAGCTTTCTTT. It is translated as CASSLGGSNTEAFF.

This chain links TRBV14 with TRBJ2-3; 8 bases are a match to TRBD1. Losses at the gene ends were 2 bases for V and 4 bases for J; bases not matched to a gene: 17. This CDR3 contains 19 residues. The germline CDR1 and CDR2 sequences are SGHDN and FVKESK. In nucleotides, the CDR3 is TGTGCCAGCAGCCAACCCGCACCACCGGGACAGGAGGCGGCAGATACGCAGTATTTT. Residues: CASSQPAPPGQEAADTQYF.

V usage is TRBV7-9 and J usage is TRBJ1-3, with TRBD1 as a possible D gene (5 bases). CDR3 size: 17 residues. The germline CDR1 and CDR2 sequences are SEHNR and FQNEAQ (reference sequence). V was trimmed by 1 base and J by 0 bases, leaving 13 bases between them. This CDR3 is CASSLDDRIISGNTIYF. Written as DNA, the CDR3 is TGTGCCAGCAGCTTAGACGACAGAATTATCTCTGGAAACACCATATATTTT.